The clone carrying this T cell receptor beta chain was counted a few times. Its antigen remains unidentified. The data were taken from a study of immune heterogeneity within non-small cell lung tumors. Background on the study: Histologically, a few tumors were squamous cell carcinomas and 9 to 10 were non-squamous carcinomas. The remaining 1 tumor was not otherwise specified. Broader study findings: Local clonality of T cells correlated moderately yet significantly with local tumor mutational burden (R about 0.34).

V was clipped by 1 base and J by 5 bases; unmatched bases: 8. CDR1 is SGHNT and CDR2 is YENEEA in the germline V gene. The CDR3 contains 16 residues. A multiplex PCR containing 32 V primers and 13 J primers was used to amplify TCR beta CDR3. A single record per CDR3 protein comes from TCRdb applying MiXCR to the multiplex PCR reads. This sample has around 30,000 distinct CDR3 sequences, with 25% to 30% found just once. Bulk tumor genomic DNA, 600 to 650 ng per sample, was used as template. Several far-apart biopsies were taken per primary tumor during surgery. Samples came from untreated patients having curative surgery for newly diagnosed non-small cell lung cancer.

This TCR was sampled from a man between 40 and 49 years old with non-small cell lung cancer. The specimen was lung tumor tissue. The V gene is TRBV11-3, the J gene TRBJ2-5, with 9 bases identical to TRBD2. CDR3 region: CASSLVYAGGQETQYF. As DNA, the CDR3 is TGTGCCAGCAGCTTAGTATACGCGGGAGGGCAGGAGACCCAGTACTTC.